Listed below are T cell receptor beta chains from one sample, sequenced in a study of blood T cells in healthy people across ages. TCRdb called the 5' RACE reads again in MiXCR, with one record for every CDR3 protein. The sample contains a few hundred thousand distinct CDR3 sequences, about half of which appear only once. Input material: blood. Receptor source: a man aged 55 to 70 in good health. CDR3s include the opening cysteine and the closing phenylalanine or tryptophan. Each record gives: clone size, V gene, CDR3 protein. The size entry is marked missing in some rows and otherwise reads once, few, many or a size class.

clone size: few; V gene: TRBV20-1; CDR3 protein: CSARDGTSGDYEQYF
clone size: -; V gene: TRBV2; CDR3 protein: CASEKDGEGSEQYF
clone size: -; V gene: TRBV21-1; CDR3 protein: CASSNDASGGACETCYEQYF
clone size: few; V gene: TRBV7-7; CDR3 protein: CASSPQWASGGETQYF
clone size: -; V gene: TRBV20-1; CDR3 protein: CSARVQRLNNEQFF
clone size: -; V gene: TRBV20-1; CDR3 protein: CSARGGFYNEQFF
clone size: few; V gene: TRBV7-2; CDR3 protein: CASTPDANQPQHF
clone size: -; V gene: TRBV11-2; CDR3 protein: CASSPSTGDGYTF
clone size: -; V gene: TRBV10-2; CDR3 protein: CASSPLPSGRKDEQYF
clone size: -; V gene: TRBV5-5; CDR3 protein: CASSPTGSNYGYTF
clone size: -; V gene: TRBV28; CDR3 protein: CASSSPQGPYSYEQYF
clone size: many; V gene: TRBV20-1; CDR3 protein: CSARIGGPYNEQFF
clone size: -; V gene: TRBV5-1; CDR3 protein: CASNRDPTGSYNEQFF
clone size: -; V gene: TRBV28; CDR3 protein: CASSGGTVGGANVLTF
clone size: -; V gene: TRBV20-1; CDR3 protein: CSARDPGATDTQYF
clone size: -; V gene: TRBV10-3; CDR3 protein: CATGTGVIDTQYF
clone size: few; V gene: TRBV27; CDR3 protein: CASSLSGAGFRTKNIQYF
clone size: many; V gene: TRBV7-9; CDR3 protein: CASSVATGSGYTF
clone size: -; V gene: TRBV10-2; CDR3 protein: CATLDPGEQYF
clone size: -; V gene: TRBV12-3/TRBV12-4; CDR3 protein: CASSLEAYNEQYF